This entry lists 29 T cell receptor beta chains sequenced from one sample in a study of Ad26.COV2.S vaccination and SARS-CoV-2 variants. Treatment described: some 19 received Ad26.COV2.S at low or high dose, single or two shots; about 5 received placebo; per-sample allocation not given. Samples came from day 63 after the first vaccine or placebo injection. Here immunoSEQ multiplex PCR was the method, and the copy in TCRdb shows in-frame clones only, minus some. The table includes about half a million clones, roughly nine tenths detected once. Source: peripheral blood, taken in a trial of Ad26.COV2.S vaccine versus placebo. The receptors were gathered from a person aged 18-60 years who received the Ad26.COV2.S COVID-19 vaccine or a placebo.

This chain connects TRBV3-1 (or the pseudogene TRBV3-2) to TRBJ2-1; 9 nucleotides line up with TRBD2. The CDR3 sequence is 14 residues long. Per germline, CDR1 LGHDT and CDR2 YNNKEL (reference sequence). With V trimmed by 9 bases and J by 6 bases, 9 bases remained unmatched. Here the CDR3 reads CASRAGGSGNEQFF. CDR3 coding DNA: TGTGCCAGTCGAGCGGGAGGATCGGGCAATGAGCAGTTCTTC.

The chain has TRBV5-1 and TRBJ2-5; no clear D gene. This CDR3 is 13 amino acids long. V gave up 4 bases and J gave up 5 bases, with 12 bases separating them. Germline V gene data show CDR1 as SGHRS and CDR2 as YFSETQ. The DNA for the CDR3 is TGCGCCAGCAGCCGCCCGGCTTCTGAGACCCAGTACTTC. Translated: CASSRPASETQYF. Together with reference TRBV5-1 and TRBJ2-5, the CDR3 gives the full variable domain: KAGVTQTPRYLIKTRGQQVTLSCSPISGHRSVSWYQQTPGQGLQFLFEYFSETQRNKGNFPGRFSGRQFSNSRSEMNVSTLELGDSALYLCASSRPASETQYFGPGTRLLVL.

The CDR3 loop reads CASSPRVGNQPQHF. For the CDR3, the DNA is TGTGCCAGCAGCCCGAGGGTGGGCAATCAGCCCCAGCATTTT. The chain has TRBV4-2 and TRBJ1-5; no clear D gene. This CDR3 has 14 amino acids. The germline V gene has CDR1 LGHNA and CDR2 YNFKEQ. The V gene lost 4 bases and the J gene lost 2 bases, with 9 bases spanning the gap.

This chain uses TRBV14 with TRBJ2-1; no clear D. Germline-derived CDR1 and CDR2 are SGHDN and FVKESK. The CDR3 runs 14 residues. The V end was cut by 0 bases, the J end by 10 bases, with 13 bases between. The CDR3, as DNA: TGTGCCAGCAGCCAAGATCTCCCCTCACCCGAGCAGTTCTTC. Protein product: CASSQDLPSPEQFF.

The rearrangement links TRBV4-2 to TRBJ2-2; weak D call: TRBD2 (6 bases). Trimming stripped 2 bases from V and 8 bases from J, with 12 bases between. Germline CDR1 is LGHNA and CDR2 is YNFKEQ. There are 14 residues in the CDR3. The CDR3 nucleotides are TGTGCCAGCAGCCAAAACGGGGGTGGTGGGGAGCTGTTTTTT. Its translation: CASSQNGGGGELFF.

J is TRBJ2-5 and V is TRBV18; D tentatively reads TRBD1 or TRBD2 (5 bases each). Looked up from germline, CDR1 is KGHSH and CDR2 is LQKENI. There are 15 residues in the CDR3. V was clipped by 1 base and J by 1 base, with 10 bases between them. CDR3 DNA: TGTGCCAGCTCACCACGAACGGGGCCCCAAGAGACCCAGTACTTC. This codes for CASSPRTGPQETQYF.

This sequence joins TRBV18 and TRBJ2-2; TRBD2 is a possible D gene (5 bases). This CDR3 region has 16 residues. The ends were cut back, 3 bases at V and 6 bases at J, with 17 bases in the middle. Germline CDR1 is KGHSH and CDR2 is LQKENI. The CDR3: CASSPPKGWGAGELFF. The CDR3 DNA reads TGTGCCAGCTCACCTCCTAAAGGCTGGGGAGCCGGGGAGCTGTTTTTT.

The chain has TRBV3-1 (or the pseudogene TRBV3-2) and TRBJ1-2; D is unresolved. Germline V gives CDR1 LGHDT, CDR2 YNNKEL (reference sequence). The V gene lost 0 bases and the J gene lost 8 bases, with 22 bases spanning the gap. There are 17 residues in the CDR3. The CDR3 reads CASSQDVLGREPWGYTF. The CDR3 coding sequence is TGTGCCAGCAGCCAAGATGTACTGGGCCGAGAACCGTGGGGCTACACCTTC.

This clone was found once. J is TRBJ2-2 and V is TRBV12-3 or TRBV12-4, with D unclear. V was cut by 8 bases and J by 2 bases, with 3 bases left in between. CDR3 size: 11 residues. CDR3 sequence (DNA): TGTGCCAGCTTCAACACCGGGGAGCTGTTTTTT. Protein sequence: CASFNTGELFF.

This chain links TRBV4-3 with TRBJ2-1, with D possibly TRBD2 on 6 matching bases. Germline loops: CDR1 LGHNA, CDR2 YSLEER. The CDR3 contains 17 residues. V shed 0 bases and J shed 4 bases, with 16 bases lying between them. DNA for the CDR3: TGCGCCAGCAGCCAAGATTGGGCGGGGAGAGTGTACAATGAGCAGTTCTTC. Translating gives CASSQDWAGRVYNEQFF.

The CDR3 coding sequence is TGTGCCAGCAGTGAAGTGGGGGTGAGCTCCTACGAGCAGTACTTC. Translation gives CASSEVGVSSYEQYF. This chain joins TRBV2 and TRBJ2-7, with D possibly being TRBD1 or TRBD2 (5 bases each). The germline V gene has CDR1 SNHLY and CDR2 FYNNEI. V dropped 1 base and J dropped 0 bases, with 10 bases sitting between them. This CDR3 comprises 15 residues.

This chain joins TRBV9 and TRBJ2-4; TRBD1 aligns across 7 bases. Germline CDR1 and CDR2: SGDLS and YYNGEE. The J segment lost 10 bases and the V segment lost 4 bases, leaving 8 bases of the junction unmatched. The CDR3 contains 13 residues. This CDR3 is CASSPGDSGIQYF. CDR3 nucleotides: TGTGCCAGCAGCCCAGGGGACAGCGGAATTCAGTACTTC.

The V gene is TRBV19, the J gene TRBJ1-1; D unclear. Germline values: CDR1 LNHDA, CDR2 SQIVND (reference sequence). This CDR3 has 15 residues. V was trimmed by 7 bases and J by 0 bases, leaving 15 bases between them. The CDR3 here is CASNLSGGLNTEAFF. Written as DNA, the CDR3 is TGTGCCAGTAACCTTTCCGGCGGACTGAACACTGAAGCTTTCTTT.

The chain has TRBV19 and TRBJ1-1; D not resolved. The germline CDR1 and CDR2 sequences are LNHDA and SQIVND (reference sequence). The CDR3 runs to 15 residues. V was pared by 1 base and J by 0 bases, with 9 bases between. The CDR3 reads CASSIGLGLNTEAFF. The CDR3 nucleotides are TGTGCCAGTAGTATAGGCTTAGGGCTGAACACTGAAGCTTTCTTT.

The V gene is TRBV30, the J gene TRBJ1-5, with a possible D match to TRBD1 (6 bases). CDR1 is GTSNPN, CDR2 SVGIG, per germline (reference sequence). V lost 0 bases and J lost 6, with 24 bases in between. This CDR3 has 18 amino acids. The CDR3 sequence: CAWSVNSIGRGTGQPQHF. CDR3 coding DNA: TGTGCCTGGAGTGTAAATTCGATAGGAAGGGGGACCGGTCAGCCCCAGCATTTT.

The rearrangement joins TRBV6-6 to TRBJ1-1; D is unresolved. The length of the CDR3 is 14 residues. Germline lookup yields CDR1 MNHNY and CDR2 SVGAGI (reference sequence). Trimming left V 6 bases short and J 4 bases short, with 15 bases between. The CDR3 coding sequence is TGTGCCAGCAGCCGACGAGAGGGAAGCACTGAAGCTTTCTTT. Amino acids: CASSRREGSTEAFF.

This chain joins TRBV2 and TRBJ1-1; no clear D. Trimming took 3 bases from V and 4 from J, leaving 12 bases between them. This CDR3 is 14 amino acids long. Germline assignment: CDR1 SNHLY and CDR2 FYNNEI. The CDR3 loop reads CASSDVRQGTEAFF. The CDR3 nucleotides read TGTGCCAGCAGTGATGTTCGACAAGGCACTGAAGCTTTCTTT.

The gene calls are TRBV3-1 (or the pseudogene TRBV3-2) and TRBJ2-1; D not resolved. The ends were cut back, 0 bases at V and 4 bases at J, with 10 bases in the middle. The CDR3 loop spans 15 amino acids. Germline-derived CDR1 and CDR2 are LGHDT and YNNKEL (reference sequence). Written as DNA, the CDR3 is TGTGCCAGCAGCCAAGATTTGAATCGATACAATGAGCAGTTCTTC. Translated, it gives CASSQDLNRYNEQFF.

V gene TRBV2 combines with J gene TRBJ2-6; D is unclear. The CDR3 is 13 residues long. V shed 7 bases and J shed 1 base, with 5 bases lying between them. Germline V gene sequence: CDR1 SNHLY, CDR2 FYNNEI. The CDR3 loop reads CASKGSGANVLTF. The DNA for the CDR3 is TGTGCCAGCAAAGGGTCTGGGGCCAACGTCCTGACTTTC.

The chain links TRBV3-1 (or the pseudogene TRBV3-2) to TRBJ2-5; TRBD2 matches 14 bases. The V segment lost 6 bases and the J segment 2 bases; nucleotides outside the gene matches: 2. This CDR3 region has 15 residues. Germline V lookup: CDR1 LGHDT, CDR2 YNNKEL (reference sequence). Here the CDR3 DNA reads TGTGCCAGCAGGGGACTAGCGGGAGCACAAGAGACCCAGTACTTC. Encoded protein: CASRGLAGAQETQYF.

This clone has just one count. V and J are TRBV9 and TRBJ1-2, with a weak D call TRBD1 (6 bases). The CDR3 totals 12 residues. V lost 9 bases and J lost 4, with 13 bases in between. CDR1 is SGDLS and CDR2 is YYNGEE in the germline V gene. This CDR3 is CATWDILYGYTF. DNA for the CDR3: TGTGCCACCTGGGACATCCTCTATGGCTACACCTTC.

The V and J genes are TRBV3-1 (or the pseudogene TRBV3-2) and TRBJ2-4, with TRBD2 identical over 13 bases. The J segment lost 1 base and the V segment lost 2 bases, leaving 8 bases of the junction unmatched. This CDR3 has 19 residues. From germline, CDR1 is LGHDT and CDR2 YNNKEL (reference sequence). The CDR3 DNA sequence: TGTGCCAGCAGCCAACAATGGGGGACTAGCGGGACCGCCAAAAACATTCAGTACTTC. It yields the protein CASSQQWGTSGTAKNIQYF.

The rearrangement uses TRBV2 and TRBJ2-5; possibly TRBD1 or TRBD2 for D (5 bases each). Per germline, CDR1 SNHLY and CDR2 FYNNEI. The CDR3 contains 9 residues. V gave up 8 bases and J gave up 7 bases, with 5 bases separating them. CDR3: CASGGTQYF. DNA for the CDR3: TGTGCCAGCGGGGGGACCCAGTACTTC. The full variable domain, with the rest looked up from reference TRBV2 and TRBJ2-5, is EPEVTQTPSHQVTQMGQEVILRCVPISNHLYFYWYRQILGQKVEFLVSFYNNEISEKSEIFDDQFSVERPDGSNFTLKIRSTKLEDSAMYFCASGGTQYFGPGTRLLVL.

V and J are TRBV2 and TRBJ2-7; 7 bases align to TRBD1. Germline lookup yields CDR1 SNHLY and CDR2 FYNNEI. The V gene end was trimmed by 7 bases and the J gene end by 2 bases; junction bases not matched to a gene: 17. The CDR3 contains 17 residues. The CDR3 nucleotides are TGTGCCAGCAAACTCCCTCGGCAGTCGGGGACAGCCTACGAGCAGTACTTC. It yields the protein CASKLPRQSGTAYEQYF.

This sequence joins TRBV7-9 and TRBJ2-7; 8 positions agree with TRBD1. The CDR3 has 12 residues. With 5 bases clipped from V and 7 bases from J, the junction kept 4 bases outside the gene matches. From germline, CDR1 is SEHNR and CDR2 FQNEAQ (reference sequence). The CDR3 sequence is CASSGTGGEQYF. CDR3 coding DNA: TGTGCCAGCAGCGGCACAGGGGGTGAGCAGTACTTC.

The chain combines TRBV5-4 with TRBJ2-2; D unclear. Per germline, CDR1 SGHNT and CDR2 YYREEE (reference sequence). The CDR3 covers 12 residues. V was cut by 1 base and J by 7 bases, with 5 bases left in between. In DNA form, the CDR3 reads TGTGCCAGCAGCTTGTCCCACGGGGAGCTGTTTTTT. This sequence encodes CASSLSHGELFF.

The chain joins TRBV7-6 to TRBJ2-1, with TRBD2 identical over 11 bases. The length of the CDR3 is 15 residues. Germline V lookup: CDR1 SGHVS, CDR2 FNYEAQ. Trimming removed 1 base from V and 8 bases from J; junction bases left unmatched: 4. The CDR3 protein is CASSLGSGRVYEQFF. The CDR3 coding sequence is TGTGCCAGCAGCTTAGGTAGCGGGAGGGTCTATGAGCAGTTCTTC.

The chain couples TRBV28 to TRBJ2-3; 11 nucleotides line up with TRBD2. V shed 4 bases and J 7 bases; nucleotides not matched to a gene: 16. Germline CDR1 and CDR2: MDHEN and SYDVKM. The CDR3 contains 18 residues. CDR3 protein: CASSYINPASGRRNTQYF. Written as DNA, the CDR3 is TGTGCCAGCAGTTACATTAATCCGGCTAGCGGGAGGAGAAATACGCAGTATTTT.

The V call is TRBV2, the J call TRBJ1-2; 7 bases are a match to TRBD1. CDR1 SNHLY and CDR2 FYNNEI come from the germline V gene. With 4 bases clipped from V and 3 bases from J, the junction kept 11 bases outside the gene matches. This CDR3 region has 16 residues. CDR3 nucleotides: TGTGCCAGCAGTGGACAGGGACGATCTTTTGACTATGGCTACACCTTC. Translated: CASSGQGRSFDYGYTF.